This T cell receptor (beta chain) emerged from a study of T cells in Graves' hyperthyroidism and ophthalmopathy. About the research overall: Blood was drawn when the patient was first diagnosed and still untreated.

This clonotype was picked up many times. Authors of the study amplified TCR beta CDR3 regions from RNA transcripts. When the TCR CDR3 underwent first-round RT-PCR, the HTBI primer set was used. One entry per CDR3 protein, called by TCRdb with MiXCR from the multiplex PCR reads. The table shows hundreds of thousands of distinct CDR3 sequences, with 16% occurring only once. Germline V gives CDR1 LNHNV, CDR2 YYDKDF (reference sequence). Trimming cost V 8 bases and J 8 bases, with 15 bases left between them. The CDR3 is 12 amino acids. This clonotype was obtained from a young woman with Graves' ophthalmopathy. The chain employs TRBV15 and TRBJ1-2; no definite D call. Sequenced input: blood. The CDR3 loop is CATRGPSGGYTF. CDR3 nucleotides: TGTGCCACCCGGGGTCCTTCGGGAGGCTACACCTTC.